This entry features one T cell receptor (beta chain) sequence. The antigen is undetermined. Repertoires were generated with immunoSEQ multiplex PCR, while TCRdb's copy carries only in-frame clones and drops some. Here the sample spans some 70,000 clones, more than 85% being singletons. This CDR3 has 16 residues. Trimming took 2 bases from V and 4 from J; bases not matched to a gene: 6. Germline V CDR1 and CDR2: SGHVS, FQNEAQ. This entry comes from a study of OX40 agonist ivuxolimab in advanced cancers. Study details: Patients were dosed with the agonistic anti-OX40 (CD134) antibody ivuxolimab. Therapy given before enrollment (anti-PD-1, anti-PD-L1 or anti-CTLA-4) was allowed, and over 35% had some.

Study outcomes and limitations: Within 6 weeks, CD4+ and CD8+ blood T cells expanded clonally at 0.1 to 3.0 mg/kg.

The material was CD4+ or CD8+ T cells sorted from blood, obtained in a trial of the OX40 agonist ivuxolimab. This chain uses TRBV7-8 with TRBJ2-5; 11 nucleotides match TRBD2. This TCR was sampled from an adult with an advanced solid tumor such as melanoma, head and neck, liver or kidney cancer. DNA of the CDR3: TGTGCCAGCAGCTTATTAGCGGGAGGGCCTGGAGAGACCCAGTACTTC. It yields the protein CASSLLAGGPGETQYF.